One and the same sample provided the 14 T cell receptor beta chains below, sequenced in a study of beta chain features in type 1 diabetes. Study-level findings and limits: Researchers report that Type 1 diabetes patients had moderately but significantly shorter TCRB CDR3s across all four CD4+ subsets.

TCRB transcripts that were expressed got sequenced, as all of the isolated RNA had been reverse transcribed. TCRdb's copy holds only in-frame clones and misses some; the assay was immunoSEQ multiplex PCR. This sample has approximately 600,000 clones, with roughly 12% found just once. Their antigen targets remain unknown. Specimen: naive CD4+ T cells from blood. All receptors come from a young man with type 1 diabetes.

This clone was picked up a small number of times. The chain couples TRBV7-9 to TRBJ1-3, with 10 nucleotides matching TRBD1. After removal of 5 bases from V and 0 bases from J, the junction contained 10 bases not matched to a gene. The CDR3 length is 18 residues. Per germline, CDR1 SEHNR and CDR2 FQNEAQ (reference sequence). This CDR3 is CASSPEGDRGVSGNTIYF. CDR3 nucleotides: TGTGCCAGCAGCCCCGAGGGGGACAGGGGCGTCTCTGGAAACACCATATATTTT.

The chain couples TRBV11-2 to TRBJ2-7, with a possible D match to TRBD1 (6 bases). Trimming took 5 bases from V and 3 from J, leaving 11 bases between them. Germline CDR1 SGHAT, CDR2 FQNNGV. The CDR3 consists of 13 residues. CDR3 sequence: CASSTDRYYEQYF. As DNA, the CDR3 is TGTGCCAGCAGCACGGACAGATACTACGAGCAGTACTTC.

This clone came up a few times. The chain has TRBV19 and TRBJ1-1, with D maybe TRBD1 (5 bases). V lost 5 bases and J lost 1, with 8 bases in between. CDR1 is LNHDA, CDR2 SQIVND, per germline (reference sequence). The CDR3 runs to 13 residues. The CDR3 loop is CASSGHPNTEAFF. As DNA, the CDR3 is TGTGCCAGTAGTGGACACCCGAACACTGAAGCTTTCTTT.

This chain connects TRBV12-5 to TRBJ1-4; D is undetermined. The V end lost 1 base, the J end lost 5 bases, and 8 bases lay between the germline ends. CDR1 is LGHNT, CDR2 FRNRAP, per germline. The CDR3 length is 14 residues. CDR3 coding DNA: TGTGCTAGTGGTTTGGGACCGGAGAATGAAAAACTGTTTTTT. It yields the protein CASGLGPENEKLFF.

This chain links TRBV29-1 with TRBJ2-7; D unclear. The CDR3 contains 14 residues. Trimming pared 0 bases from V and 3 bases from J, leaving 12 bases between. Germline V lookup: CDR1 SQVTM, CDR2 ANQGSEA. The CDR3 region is CSVEDSAPRYEQYF. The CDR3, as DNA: TGCAGCGTTGAAGATTCGGCCCCACGCTACGAGCAGTACTTC.

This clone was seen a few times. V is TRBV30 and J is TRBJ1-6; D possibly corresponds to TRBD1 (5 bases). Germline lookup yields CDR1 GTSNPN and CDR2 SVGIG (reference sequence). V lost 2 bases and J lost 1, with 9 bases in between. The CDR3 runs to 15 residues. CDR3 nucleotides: TGTGCCTGGAGTTCGAGGGGTTCCTATAATTCACCCCTCCACTTT. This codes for CAWSSRGSYNSPLHF.

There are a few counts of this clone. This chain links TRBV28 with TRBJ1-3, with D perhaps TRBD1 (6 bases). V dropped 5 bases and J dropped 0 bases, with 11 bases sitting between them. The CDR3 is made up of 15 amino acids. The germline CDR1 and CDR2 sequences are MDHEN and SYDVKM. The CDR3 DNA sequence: TGTGCCAGCAGTACACCAGGGGTCTCTGGAAACACCATATATTTT. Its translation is CASSTPGVSGNTIYF. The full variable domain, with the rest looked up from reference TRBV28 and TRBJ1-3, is DVKVTQSSRYLVKRTGEKVFLECVQDMDHENMFWYRQDPGLGLRLIYFSYDVKMKEKGDIPEGYSVSREKKERFSLILESASTNQTSMYLCASSTPGVSGNTIYFGEGSWLTVV.

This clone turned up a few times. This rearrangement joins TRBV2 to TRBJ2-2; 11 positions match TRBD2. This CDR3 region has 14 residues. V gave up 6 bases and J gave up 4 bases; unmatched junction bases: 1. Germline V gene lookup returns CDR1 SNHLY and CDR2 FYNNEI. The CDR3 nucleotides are TGTGCCAGCAGGACTAGCGGGACCACCGGGGAGCTGTTTTTT. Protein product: CASRTSGTTGELFF.

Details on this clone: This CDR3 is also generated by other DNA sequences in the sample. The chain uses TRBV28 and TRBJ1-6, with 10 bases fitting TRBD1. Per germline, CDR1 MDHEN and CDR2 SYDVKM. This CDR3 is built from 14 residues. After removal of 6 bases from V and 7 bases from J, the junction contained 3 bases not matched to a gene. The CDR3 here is CASSPGQGNSPLHF. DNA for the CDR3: TGTGCCAGCAGCCCGGGACAGGGGAATTCACCCCTCCACTTT. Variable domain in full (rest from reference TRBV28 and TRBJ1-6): DVKVTQSSRYLVKRTGEKVFLECVQDMDHENMFWYRQDPGLGLRLIYFSYDVKMKEKGDIPEGYSVSREKKERFSLILESASTNQTSMYLCASSPGQGNSPLHFGNGTRLTVT.

CDR3 DNA: TGTGCCAGCAGCCCGTTAGACAGTACGGAGACCCAGTACTTC. Amino acid sequence: CASSPLDSTETQYF. The V and J genes are TRBV9 and TRBJ2-5; perhaps TRBD1 as D (5 bases). Trimming removed 4 bases from V and 5 bases from J, with 15 bases in between. This CDR3 is 14 amino acids long. CDR1 and CDR2 (germline): SGDLS, YYNGEE.

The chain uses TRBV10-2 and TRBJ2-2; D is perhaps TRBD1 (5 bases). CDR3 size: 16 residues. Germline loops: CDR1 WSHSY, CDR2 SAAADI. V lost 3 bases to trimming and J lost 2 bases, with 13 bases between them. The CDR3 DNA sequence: TGCGCCAGCAGTGATGGACAAGGGCTTAACACCGGGGAGCTGTTTTTT. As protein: CASSDGQGLNTGELFF.

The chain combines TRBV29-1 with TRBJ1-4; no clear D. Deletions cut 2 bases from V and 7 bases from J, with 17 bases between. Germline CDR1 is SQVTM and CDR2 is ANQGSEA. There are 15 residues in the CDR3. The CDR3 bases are TGCAGCGTTGAATCGGACCTGACTGGTAGTGAAAAACTGTTTTTT. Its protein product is CSVESDLTGSEKLFF.

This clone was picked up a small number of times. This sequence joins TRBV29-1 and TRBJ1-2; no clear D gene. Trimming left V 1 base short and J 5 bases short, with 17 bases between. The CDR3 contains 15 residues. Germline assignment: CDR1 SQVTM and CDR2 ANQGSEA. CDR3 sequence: CSVEVRSGSLYGYTF. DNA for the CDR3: TGCAGCGTTGAAGTGCGATCGGGGTCCCTATATGGCTACACCTTC. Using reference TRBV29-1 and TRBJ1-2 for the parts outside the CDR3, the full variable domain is SAVISQKPSRDICQRGTSLTIQCQVDSQVTMMFWYRQQPGQSLTLIATANQGSEATYESGFVIDKFPISRPNLTFSTLTVSNMSPEDSSIYLCSVEVRSGSLYGYTFGSGTRLTVV.

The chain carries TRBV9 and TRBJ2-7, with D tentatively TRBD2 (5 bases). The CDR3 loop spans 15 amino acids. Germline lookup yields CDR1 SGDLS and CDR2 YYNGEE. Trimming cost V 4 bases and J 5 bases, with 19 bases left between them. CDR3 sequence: CASSPKAGPEDEQYF. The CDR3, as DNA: TGTGCCAGCAGCCCTAAAGCCGGCCCGGAGGACGAGCAGTACTTC.